The clone carrying this TCR beta chain has at least ten counts. What it binds is unknown. Used for diagnoses were clinical symptoms, serum thyroxine and TRAb, thyroid ultrasound and orbital computed tomography. TCR beta CDR3 region amplification was performed from RNA transcripts. The study used the HTBI primer set for a first-round RT-PCR of the TCR CDR3. TCRdb reanalysed the multiplex PCR reads using MiXCR and keeps one entry per CDR3 protein. The data contain approximately 480,000 distinct CDR3 sequences, 20% to 25% of them singletons. Trimming shortened V by 3 bases and J by 4 bases, and 15 bases separated the two germline ends. CDR3 length: 14 amino acids. Germline CDR1 and CDR2: DFQATT and SNEGSKA (reference sequence). The sample belongs to a study of T cells in Graves' hyperthyroidism and ophthalmopathy. Study-level results: The model identified upcoming ophthalmopathy a median approximately seven months ahead of onset.

The sample was blood. The TCR comes from a young man with Graves' hyperthyroidism. The V gene is TRBV20-1, the J gene TRBJ1-1, with unresolved D. CDR3 DNA: TGCAGTGCTAGTGAGGGCAGTTTGGGCACTGAAGCTTTCTTT. Translating it yields CSASEGSLGTEAFF.